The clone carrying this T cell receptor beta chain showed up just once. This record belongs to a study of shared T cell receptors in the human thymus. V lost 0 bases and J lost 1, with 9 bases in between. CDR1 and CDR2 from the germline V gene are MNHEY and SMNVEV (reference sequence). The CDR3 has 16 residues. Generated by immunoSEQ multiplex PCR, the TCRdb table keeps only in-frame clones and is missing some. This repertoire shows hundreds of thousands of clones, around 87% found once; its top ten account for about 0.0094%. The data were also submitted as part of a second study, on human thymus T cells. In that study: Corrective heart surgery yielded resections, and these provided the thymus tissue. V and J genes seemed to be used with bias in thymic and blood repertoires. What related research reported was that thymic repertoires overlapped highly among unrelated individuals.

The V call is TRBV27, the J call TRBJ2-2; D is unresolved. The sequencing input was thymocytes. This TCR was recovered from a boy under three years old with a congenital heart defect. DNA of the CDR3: TGTGCCAGCAGTTTATCAGACTGGAGGAACACCGGGGAGCTGTTTTTT. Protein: CASSLSDWRNTGELFF.